Described below is a single T cell receptor (beta chain) sequence and its context. Its specificity is not known. A multiplex PCR was run with 60 Vbeta primers and 13 Jbeta primers. Clones were sequenced by immunoSEQ multiplex PCR, and TCRdb holds only the in-frame ones, with some missing. The table records about 160,000 clones, roughly 78% of them present only once. These data belong to a study of cytomegalovirus exposure and HLA in healthy donors. Study observations and caveats: V- and J-gene trimming of TCR beta was linked (in a later analysis) to a missense DCLRE1C variant. Upon later analysis, TCR association rates were observed to vary by HLA locus, being highest for DRB1 and lowest for HLA-C.

The length of the CDR3 is 14 residues. Trimming removed 4 bases from V and 3 bases from J; junction bases left unmatched: 3. CDR1 is SNHLY and CDR2 is FYNNEI in the germline V gene. This clonotype was sampled from a woman aged 40 to 55 in good health and CMV-seronegative. V usage is TRBV2 and J usage is TRBJ2-7; 10 nucleotides match TRBD1. The source material was PBMCs. The CDR3 here is CASSGGQGVYEQYF. The CDR3 region has the DNA TGTGCCAGCAGTGGCGGACAGGGGGTCTACGAGCAGTACTTC.